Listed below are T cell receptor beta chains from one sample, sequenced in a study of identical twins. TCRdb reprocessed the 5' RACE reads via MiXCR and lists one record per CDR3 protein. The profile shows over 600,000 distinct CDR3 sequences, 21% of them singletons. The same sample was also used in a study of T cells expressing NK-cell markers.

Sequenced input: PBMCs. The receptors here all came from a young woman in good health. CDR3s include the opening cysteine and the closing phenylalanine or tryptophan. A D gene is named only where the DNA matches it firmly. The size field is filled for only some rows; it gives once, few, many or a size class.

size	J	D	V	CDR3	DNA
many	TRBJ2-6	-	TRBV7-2	CASSSRDLGANVLTF	TGTGCCAGCAGCTCCCGGGACCTTGGGGCCAACGTCCTGACTTTC
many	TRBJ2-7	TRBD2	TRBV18	CASSPRTSLEQYF	TGTGCCAGCTCACCTCGGACTAGTCTCGAGCAGTACTTC
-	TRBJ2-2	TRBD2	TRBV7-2	CASSVWTSPGELFF	TGTGCCAGCAGCGTTTGGACTAGCCCCGGGGAGCTGTTTTTT
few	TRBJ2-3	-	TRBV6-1	CASSPYGDTQYF	TGTGCCAGCAGCCCTTATGGGGATACGCAGTATTTT
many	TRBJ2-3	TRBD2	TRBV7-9	CASSLLAGVTDTQYF	TGTGCCAGCAGCTTACTAGCGGGAGTCACAGATACGCAGTATTTT
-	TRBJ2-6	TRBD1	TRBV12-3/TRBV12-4	CASSLEEGQLLSGANVLTF	TGTGCCAGCAGTTTAGAAGAGGGACAGCTCCTCTCTGGGGCCAACGTCCTGACTTTC
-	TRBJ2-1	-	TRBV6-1	CAARGSSYNEQFF	TGTGCCGCCAGGGGCAGCTCCTACAATGAGCAGTTCTTC
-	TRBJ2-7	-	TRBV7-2	CASSPQTGYEQYF	TGTGCCAGCAGCCCGCAGACAGGTTACGAGCAGTACTTC
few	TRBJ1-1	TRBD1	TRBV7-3	CASSIGTGVTEAFF	TGTGCCAGCAGCATAGGAACAGGGGTCACTGAAGCTTTCTTT
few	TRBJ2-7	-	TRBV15	CATGTVYSEQYF	TGTGCCACCGGAACAGTCTACTCCGAGCAGTACTTC
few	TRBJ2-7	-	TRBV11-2	CASSLEGNYEQYF	TGTGCCAGCAGCTTAGAGGGCAACTACGAGCAGTACTTC
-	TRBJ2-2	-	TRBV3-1	CASRATTAGELFF	TGTGCCAGCAGGGCAACTACTGCCGGGGAGCTGTTTTTT
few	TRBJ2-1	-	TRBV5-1	CASSFQTRTYNEQFF	TGCGCCAGCAGCTTTCAGACTAGAACCTACAATGAGCAGTTCTTC
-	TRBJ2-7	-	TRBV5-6	CASSSLGAAYEQYF	TGTGCCAGCAGCTCCCTCGGGGCAGCGTACGAGCAGTACTTC
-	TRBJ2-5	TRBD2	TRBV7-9	CASSVRTSEETQYF	TGTGCCAGCAGCGTCAGGACTAGCGAAGAGACCCAGTACTTC
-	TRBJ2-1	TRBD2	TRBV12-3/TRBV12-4	CASSLLGPNSGREQFF	TGTGCCAGCAGTTTATTAGGTCCGAATAGCGGGAGGGAGCAGTTCTTC
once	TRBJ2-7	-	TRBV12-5	CASGAPLLEQYF	TGTGCTAGTGGTGCTCCCCTCCTGGAGCAGTACTTC
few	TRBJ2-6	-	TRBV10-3	CAISAVTSGANVLTF	TGTGCCATCAGTGCAGTAACCTCTGGGGCCAACGTCCTGACTTTC
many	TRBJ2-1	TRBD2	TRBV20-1	CSARDWGLAYNEQFF	TGCAGTGCTAGAGATTGGGGACTAGCGTACAATGAGCAGTTCTTC
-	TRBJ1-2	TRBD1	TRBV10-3	CAISGDRAYGYTF	TGTGCCATCAGTGGGGACAGGGCCTATGGCTACACCTTC
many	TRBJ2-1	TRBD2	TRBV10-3	CALRGTSGEQFF	TGTGCCCTTAGGGGGACTAGCGGAGAGCAGTTCTTC
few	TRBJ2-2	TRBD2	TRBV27	CASSRPGGNTGELFF	TGTGCCAGCTCTAGGCCGGGGGGGAACACCGGGGAGCTGTTTTTT
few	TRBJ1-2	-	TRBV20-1	CSARDGRDGYTF	TGCAGTGCTAGAGATGGGAGGGATGGCTACACCTTC
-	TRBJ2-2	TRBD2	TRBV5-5	CASSLQTSGAGELFF	TGTGCCAGCAGCTTGCAAACTAGCGGGGCCGGGGAGCTGTTTTTT
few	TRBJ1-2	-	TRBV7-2	CASSLGSGVRGYTF	TGTGCCAGCAGCTTAGGGTCCGGGGTTAGGGGCTACACCTTC
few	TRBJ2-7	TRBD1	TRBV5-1	CASFRGTGHSYEQYF	TGCGCCAGCTTCAGGGGGACCGGGCACTCCTACGAGCAGTACTTC
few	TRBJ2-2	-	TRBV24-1	CATKSGSGELFF	TGTGCCACCAAATCAGGGAGCGGGGAGCTGTTTTTT
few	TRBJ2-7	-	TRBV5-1	CASCIDPAGSYEQYF	TGCGCCAGCTGTATCGATCCAGCGGGTTCCTACGAGCAGTACTTC
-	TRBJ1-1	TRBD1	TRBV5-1	CASSLRPGGGSNTEAFF	TGCGCCAGCAGCTTGAGGCCAGGGGGCGGCTCGAACACTGAAGCTTTCTTT
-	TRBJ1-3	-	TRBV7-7	CASSSGKGNTIYF	TGTGCTAGCAGCTCGGGGAAAGGAAACACCATATATTTT
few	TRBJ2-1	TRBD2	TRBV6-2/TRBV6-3	CASSYGPRLGTSGQVGEQFF	TGTGCCAGCAGTTACGGTCCCAGACTCGGTACTAGCGGTCAAGTAGGTGAGCAGTTCTTC
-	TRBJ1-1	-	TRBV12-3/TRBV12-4	CASSLFPPGSEAFF	TGTGCCAGCAGTTTATTCCCGCCGGGCTCTGAAGCTTTCTTT
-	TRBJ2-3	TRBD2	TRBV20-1	CSAADSGRFQDTQYF	TGCAGTGCAGCGGATAGCGGGCGTTTTCAAGATACGCAGTATTTT
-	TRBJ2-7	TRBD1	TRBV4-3	CASSQGTGGYYEQYF	TGCGCCAGCAGCCAGGGGACAGGGGGCTACTACGAGCAGTACTTC
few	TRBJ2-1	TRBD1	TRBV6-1	CASRPSPGQQEQFF	TGTGCCAGCAGACCTAGTCCGGGACAGCAGGAGCAGTTCTTC
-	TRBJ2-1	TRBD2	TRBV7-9	CASTSAGGNYNEQFF	TGTGCCAGCACCTCAGCGGGAGGAAACTACAATGAGCAGTTCTTC
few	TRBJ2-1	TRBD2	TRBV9	CASSIRLAGDNEQFF	TGTGCCAGCAGCATCCGACTAGCGGGGGACAATGAGCAGTTCTTC
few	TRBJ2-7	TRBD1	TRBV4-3	CASSQGQGYYEQYF	TGCGCCAGCAGCCAGGGACAGGGGTACTACGAGCAGTACTTC
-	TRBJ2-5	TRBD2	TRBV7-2	CASSFGTSGSPWETQYF	TGTGCCAGCAGCTTCGGGACTAGCGGGAGTCCCTGGGAGACCCAGTACTTC
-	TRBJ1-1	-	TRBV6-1	CASSEAGREAFF	TGTGCCAGCAGTGAAGCGGGACGGGAAGCTTTCTTT
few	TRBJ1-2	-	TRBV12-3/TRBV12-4	CASSPSRTAYGYTF	TGTGCCAGCAGTCCGTCAAGGACAGCCTATGGCTACACCTTC
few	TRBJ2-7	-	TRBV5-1	CASSSPSGSSYEQYF	TGCGCCAGCAGCTCTCCCTCAGGAAGCTCCTACGAGCAGTACTTC
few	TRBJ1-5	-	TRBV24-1	CATDARYYSNQPQHF	TGTGCCACCGACGCCAGATACTATAGCAATCAGCCCCAGCATTTT
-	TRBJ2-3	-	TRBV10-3	CAIRARDSSTDTQYF	TGTGCCATCAGGGCCCGGGACTCTAGCACAGATACGCAGTATTTT
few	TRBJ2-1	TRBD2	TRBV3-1	CASRKPGLAERNEQFF	TGTGCCAGCAGGAAGCCGGGACTAGCGGAAAGGAATGAGCAGTTCTTC
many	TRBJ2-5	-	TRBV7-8	CASSLVGGAGSVQETQYF	TGTGCCAGCAGCTTAGTGGGTGGGGCAGGGAGCGTTCAAGAGACCCAGTACTTC